This TCR beta chain was retrieved from a study of beta chain features in type 1 diabetes. Deletions cut 2 bases from V and 4 bases from J, with 8 bases between. The germline CDR1 and CDR2 sequences are MDHEN and SYDVKM. This CDR3 spans 13 amino acids. Every donor provided one heparinised blood draw, which averaged about 110 mL. As every portion of the isolated RNA was reverse transcribed, the sequencing read expressed TCRB transcripts. Only in-frame clones appear in the TCRdb table, and some are missing; sequencing was by immunoSEQ multiplex PCR. There are 640,000 or so clones in the sample; roughly an eighth occur only once, and approximately 0.021% lies in the top ten. Of note for this clone: What it recognizes is unknown.

Study-wide points: Among patients with Type 1 diabetes, TCRB CDR3s were moderately but significantly shorter in every one of the four CD4+ subsets. Possibly, sequencing cDNA over-represented cells that had high TCR expression levels.

The clonotype was recovered from a man between 18 and 35 years old with type 1 diabetes. Sequenced sample: naive CD4+ T cells from blood. V is TRBV28 and J is TRBJ1-2; D is unclear. CDR3 protein: CASSLEQLYGYTF. As DNA, the CDR3 is TGTGCCAGCAGTTTAGAACAGCTCTATGGCTACACCTTC.